This entry lists 14 T cell receptor beta chains sequenced from one sample in a study of blood T cell repertoires in COVID-19. Measured with immunoSEQ multiplex PCR; TCRdb has only the in-frame clones, and not every one. The table includes 200,000 to 250,000 clones, over 70% detected once. Sequences were obtained from PBMCs or T cells enriched from blood (not recorded which). These receptors were obtained from a woman aged 25 to 45 who had been exposed to COVID-19.

The J gene is TRBJ2-5, the V gene TRBV30; 7 nucleotides agree with TRBD2. After removal of 4 bases from V and 5 bases from J, the junction contained 10 bases not matched to a gene. The CDR3 extends over 14 amino acids. CDR1 is GTSNPN and CDR2 is SVGIG in the germline V gene (reference sequence). Here the CDR3 reads CAWNPGLGAETQYF. For the CDR3, the DNA is TGTGCCTGGAACCCCGGACTAGGTGCGGAGACCCAGTACTTC.

This CDR3 reads CASSPIARQGTYEQYF. The DNA of the CDR3 is TGTGCCAGCAGCCCTATCGCGCGGCAGGGGACCTACGAGCAGTACTTC. The chain links TRBV11-2 to TRBJ2-7, with TRBD1 as a possible D gene (6 bases). V was clipped by 5 bases and J by 2 bases, with 19 bases between them. Germline loops: CDR1 SGHAT, CDR2 FQNNGV. This CDR3 contains 16 residues.

The CDR3: CASSQGRVSGELFF. The CDR3 coding sequence is TGTGCCAGCAGCCAAGGACGGGTGTCCGGGGAGCTGTTTTTT. This chain joins TRBV3-1 (or the pseudogene TRBV3-2) and TRBJ2-2; D unresolved. The length of the CDR3 is 14 residues. Germline values: CDR1 LGHDT, CDR2 YNNKEL (reference sequence). The ends were cut back, 1 base at V and 6 bases at J, with 9 bases in the middle.

This chain uses TRBV7-9 with TRBJ2-7; 12 bases match TRBD2. Germline V CDR1 and CDR2: SEHNR, FQNEAQ (reference sequence). Trimming at V came to 1 base and at J to 2 bases, leaving 3 bases not matched to a gene. The CDR3 has 16 residues. In DNA form, the CDR3 reads TGTGCCAGCAGCTTAGGAAGACTAGCGGGAGCCTACGAGCAGTACTTC. This sequence encodes CASSLGRLAGAYEQYF.

The chain has TRBV27 and TRBJ2-7, with D perhaps matching TRBD1 (6 bases). Germline V gene lookup returns CDR1 MNHEY and CDR2 SMNVEV (reference sequence). CDR3 length equals 17 residues. Trimming removed 3 bases at V and 3 bases at J, with 21 bases between. CDR3 bases: TGTGCCAGCAGTTTCCGCCCCCCGCAGAGGGGGAGCTACGAGCAGTACTTC. Translation: CASSFRPPQRGSYEQYF.

V and J are TRBV11-2 and TRBJ2-7, with TRBD2 identical over 9 bases. This CDR3 comprises 19 residues. V shed 0 bases and J 3 bases; nucleotides not matched to a gene: 15. Germline CDR1 SGHAT, CDR2 FQNNGV. Here the CDR3 DNA reads TGTGCCAGCAGCTTAGATGTAGAAACCCCACGACTAGCGGACTACGAGCAGTACTTC. Protein sequence: CASSLDVETPRLADYEQYF.

This clone has only one observation. This chain joins TRBV7-3 and TRBJ2-7, with 10 bases matching TRBD2. This CDR3 has 17 amino acids. The ends lost 5 bases at V and 1 base at J; junction bases unmatched: 11. CDR1 is SGHTA, CDR2 FQGTGA, per germline. The CDR3 reads CASSPQRGGMDSYEQYF. The DNA of the CDR3 is TGTGCCAGCAGCCCCCAGCGGGGGGGTATGGATTCCTACGAGCAGTACTTC. Looking up the rest from reference TRBV7-3 and TRBJ2-7 gives the full variable domain: GAGVSQTPSNKVTEKGKYVELRCDPISGHTALYWYRQSLGQGPEFLIYFQGTGAADDSGLPNDRFFAVRPEGSVSTLKIQRTERGDSAVYLCASSPQRGGMDSYEQYFGPGTRLTVT.

This chain uses TRBV3-1 (or the pseudogene TRBV3-2) with TRBJ2-1; 9 bases agree with TRBD1. There are 16 residues in the CDR3. Germline loops: CDR1 LGHDT, CDR2 YNNKEL (reference sequence). V trimming: 4 bases; J trimming: 4 bases; junction bases outside the gene matches: 8. DNA of the CDR3: TGTGCCAGCAGCCGACGGCGGGACAGGGCTTACAATGAGCAGTTCTTC. Its protein is CASSRRRDRAYNEQFF.

The V gene is TRBV4-1, the J gene TRBJ2-5; 8 bases fit TRBD1. This CDR3 is built from 16 residues. From germline, CDR1 is MGHRA and CDR2 YSYEKL. The ends lost 1 base at V and 4 bases at J; junction bases unmatched: 8. The DNA for the CDR3 is TGCGCCAGCAGCCAAGTCTCCAGGGGGCGAGGAGAGACCCAGTACTTC. The encoded protein is CASSQVSRGRGETQYF.

The chain has TRBV13 and TRBJ1-1; no definite D call. CDR1 and CDR2 from the germline V gene are PRHDT and FYEKMQ (reference sequence). V lost 7 bases to trimming and J lost 0 bases, with 18 bases between them. CDR3 length: 16 residues. The CDR3 DNA reads as TGTGCCAGCACTCCAGAAGAGGGCGGATTGAACACTGAAGCTTTCTTT. This gives the protein CASTPEEGGLNTEAFF. Together with reference TRBV13 and TRBJ1-1, the CDR3 gives the full variable domain: AAGVIQSPRHLIKEKRETATLKCYPIPRHDTVYWYQQGPGQDPQFLISFYEKMQSDKGSIPDRFSAQQFSDYHSELNMSSLELGDSALYFCASTPEEGGLNTEAFFGQGTRLTVV.

The rearrangement joins TRBV24-1 to TRBJ1-2; D is unclear. The CDR3 has 12 amino acids. Trimming cost V 7 bases and J 3 bases, with 8 bases left between them. Germline CDR1 and CDR2: KGHDR and SFDVKD. CDR3 sequence reads: CATRSSDYGYTF. For the CDR3, the DNA is TGTGCCACCAGATCCTCTGACTATGGCTACACCTTC.

V gene TRBV9 combines with J gene TRBJ2-3; tentative D call: TRBD2 (6 bases). The CDR3 is made up of 21 amino acids. Between the trimmed V and J ends, which lost 0 bases and 0 bases, there was a span of 26 bases. Looked up from germline, CDR1 is SGDLS and CDR2 is YYNGEE. CDR3 residues: CASSVETTSSLLLTSTDTQYF. The CDR3 DNA sequence: TGTGCCAGCAGCGTAGAGACAACTAGCTCCCTACTTCTGACTAGCACAGATACGCAGTATTTT. Variable domain in full (rest from reference TRBV9 and TRBJ2-3): DSGVTQTPKHLITATGQRVTLRCSPRSGDLSVYWYQQSLDQGLQFLIQYYNGEERAKGNILERFSAQQFPDLHSELNLSSLELGDSALYFCASSVETTSSLLLTSTDTQYFGPGTRLTVL.

Regarding this clone: One end of the junction does not line up with germline, which may come from a read error. V and J are TRBV12-3 or TRBV12-4 and TRBJ2-7; 12 bases are shared with TRBD1. The CDR3 loop spans 13 amino acids. The CDR3 DNA reads as TGTGCCAGCAGTTTATGGGACAGGGGGCCTAGGGACTTC. Its translation is CASSLWDRGPRDF.

The V gene is TRBV10-3, the J gene TRBJ1-2; possibly TRBD1 for D (5 bases). The CDR3 length is 16 residues. The V gene lost 0 bases and the J gene lost 6 bases, with 17 bases spanning the gap. Germline CDR1 is ENHRY and CDR2 is SYGVKD. As DNA, the CDR3 is TGTGCCATCAGTGAGTCGAGTAGGGTAGGGGAAAATGGCTACACCTTC. Amino acids: CAISESSRVGENGYTF.